This is a list of T cell receptor beta chains from one sample in a study of T cells after yellow fever vaccination. One entry per CDR3 protein, called by TCRdb with MiXCR from the 5' RACE reads. The sample carries 500,000 to 650,000 distinct CDR3 sequences, 9% to 15% recorded once. The specimen was PBMCs, collected on the day of the yellow fever booster vaccination. The source is a man aged 30-40 years who received the YFV17D yellow fever vaccine. CDR3s include the opening cysteine and the closing phenylalanine or tryptophan.

CDR3aa: CASSQDDRTEWSSYEQYF
len: 18
j_gene: TRBJ2-7
v_gene: TRBV3-1

CDR3aa: CASSLEQGFMNTEAFF
len: 16
j_gene: TRBJ1-1
v_gene: TRBV7-2

CDR3aa: CASSHRSTGNNEQFF
len: 15
j_gene: TRBJ2-1
v_gene: TRBV11-3

CDR3aa: CASSIRSRYTF
len: 11
j_gene: TRBJ1-2
v_gene: TRBV12-3/TRBV12-4

CDR3aa: CSVFYGTRGSSQETQYF
len: 17
j_gene: TRBJ2-5
v_gene: TRBV29-1

CDR3aa: CASSQQAYEQYF
len: 12
j_gene: TRBJ2-7
v_gene: TRBV19

CDR3aa: CSVVSGSSLETQYF
len: 14
j_gene: TRBJ2-5
v_gene: TRBV29-1

CDR3aa: CASSPGDFGDTQYF
len: 14
j_gene: TRBJ2-3
v_gene: TRBV9

CDR3aa: CASSRGQGGVEQYF
len: 14
j_gene: TRBJ2-7
v_gene: TRBV5-1

CDR3aa: CASSLTSTQYF
len: 11
j_gene: TRBJ2-5
v_gene: TRBV7-2

CDR3aa: CASSQRWASGTSDTQYF
len: 17
j_gene: TRBJ2-3
v_gene: TRBV13

CDR3aa: CASSLQGVRNEQFF
len: 14
j_gene: TRBJ2-1
v_gene: TRBV5-4

CDR3aa: CASTRPTPNYGYTF
len: 14
j_gene: TRBJ1-2
v_gene: TRBV21-1

CDR3aa: CASSPYRDGAYEQYF
len: 15
j_gene: TRBJ2-7
v_gene: TRBV9

CDR3aa: CSARVPGTNYEQYF
len: 14
j_gene: TRBJ2-7
v_gene: TRBV20-1

CDR3aa: CASSLVFSGNHEQYF
len: 15
j_gene: TRBJ2-7
v_gene: TRBV5-4

CDR3aa: CASSFRGQGEAFF
len: 13
j_gene: TRBJ1-1
v_gene: TRBV12-3/TRBV12-4

CDR3aa: CASSRGTGVSEQYF
len: 14
j_gene: TRBJ2-7
v_gene: TRBV6-2/TRBV6-3

CDR3aa: CASSLRVLAGGNYEQYF
len: 17
j_gene: TRBJ2-7
v_gene: TRBV7-2

CDR3aa: CASTSRGKLYNEQFF
len: 15
j_gene: TRBJ2-1
v_gene: TRBV5-4